The next 13 T cell receptor beta chains were all read from a single sample in a study of tumor-infiltrating lymphocytes in primary liver carcinoma. cDNA specific to TCR beta was made from 500 ng of total RNA, with a constant-region primer employed for priming. Libraries of TCR beta came from three nested multiplex PCR rounds with slightly modified ARM-PCR. TRBV1-TRBV30 forward and Cbeta reverse primers drove the first two approximately 10-cycle rounds. Using its own MiXCR run on the multiplex PCR reads, TCRdb lists one record per CDR3 protein. The table records roughly 200,000 distinct CDR3 sequences, 70% to 90% of them present only once. Taking about 17-31 mg of unsorted bulk tissue, the authors co-extracted RNA and DNA. The specimen was tumor tissue from primary liver carcinoma. The source is a man aged 40-49 years with primary liver carcinoma and hepatitis B virus infection.

This clonotype showed up many times. V gene TRBV29-1 combines with J gene TRBJ2-5; 8 bases align to TRBD2. The CDR3 extends over 15 amino acids. Germline values: CDR1 SQVTM, CDR2 ANQGSEA. V gave up 7 bases and J gave up 4 bases; unmatched junction bases: 14. CDR3 coding DNA: TGCAGCGCCTACGGGACTAGGTTCGTTGGAGAGACCCAGTACTTC. It codes for CSAYGTRFVGETQYF.

The chain carries TRBV5-1 and TRBJ2-5; possibly TRBD2 for D (6 bases). The V end was cut by 8 bases, the J end by 5 bases, with 22 bases between. The CDR3 loop spans 15 amino acids. Germline V gene lookup returns CDR1 SGHRS and CDR2 YFSETQ. CDR3 loop: CASSPTPLAEETQYF. DNA for the CDR3: TGCGCCAGTAGCCCAACCCCCTTAGCGGAGGAGACCCAGTACTTC. Using reference TRBV5-1 and TRBJ2-5 for the parts outside the CDR3, the full variable domain is KAGVTQTPRYLIKTRGQQVTLSCSPISGHRSVSWYQQTPGQGLQFLFEYFSETQRNKGNFPGRFSGRQFSNSRSEMNVSTLELGDSALYLCASSPTPLAEETQYFGPGTRLLVL.

Worth noting for this clonotype: The conserved phenylalanine or tryptophan is not found at the CDR3 terminus, so this likely reflects a read error. The rearrangement uses TRBV29-1 and TRBJ1-6; the match to TRBD1 covers 9 bases. The CDR3 length is 15 residues. CDR1 is SQVTM, CDR2 ANQGSEA, per germline. Trimming removed 5 bases from V and 9 bases from J; junction bases left unmatched: 11. CDR3 sequence (DNA): TGCAGCGTTTCGACAGGGACAGGGCCAAGTTCACCCCTCCACTTA. Protein product: CSVSTGTGPSSPLHL.

This sequence joins TRBV12-3 or TRBV12-4 and TRBJ1-1; 10 bases align to TRBD1. Losses at the gene ends were 9 bases for V and 7 bases for J; bases not matched to a gene: 8. The CDR3 consists of 13 residues. CDR3 in amino acids: CARSVGTGDEAFF. The CDR3 DNA is TGTGCCAGAAGTGTAGGGACAGGGGATGAAGCTTTCTTT.

About this clonotype itself: The germline gene is not matched at one end of the junction; a read error may be the cause. The rearrangement uses TRBV6-1 and TRBJ2-1; D remains unclear. Germline V gene sequence: CDR1 MNHNS, CDR2 SASEGT. This CDR3 is built from 14 residues. The CDR3 sequence: CTSSVKLTYNVQFF. DNA of the CDR3: TGTACCAGCAGTGTCAAACTGACGTACAATGTGCAGTTCTTC.

With regard to this clonotype: A read error is possible here, since a much larger clone lies one base away. This chain links TRBV30 with TRBJ1-1; D gene unclear. This CDR3 has 13 amino acids. Germline V gene data show CDR1 as GTSNPN and CDR2 as SVGIG (reference sequence). CDR3 nucleotide sequence: TGTGCCTGGACGGTTTGGACGAACTCTGAAGCTTTCTTT. This codes for CAWTVWTNSEAFF.

To note about this clonotype: Sequence at one end of the junction differs from germline and may be a read error. The chain recombines TRBV12-3 or TRBV12-4 with TRBJ2-1; D is undetermined. The CDR3 totals 15 residues. CDR3 coding DNA: TGTGCCAGCAGCCCCTTGACGGTCTCCTACAATGAGCACTTCTTC. Translating gives CASSPLTVSYNEHFF.

This clonotype was counted many times. This chain joins TRBV6-2 or TRBV6-3 and TRBJ2-7, with D perhaps matching TRBD1 (6 bases). The CDR3 contains 14 residues. V was clipped by 5 bases and J by 6 bases, with 17 bases between them. Per the germline V gene, CDR1 is MNHEY and CDR2 is SVGEGT. As DNA, the CDR3 is TGTGCCAGCAGTGGATACAGGGAGTACGGCGAGCAGTACTTC. Protein sequence: CASSGYREYGEQYF.

A note on this clonotype: Here the CDR3 omits its conserved ending phenylalanine or tryptophan, so a read error is the likely source. The rearrangement joins TRBV4-1 to TRBJ2-3; TRBD2 agrees at 9 bases. CDR1 MGHRA and CDR2 YSYEKL come from the germline V gene. The junction had 4 bases not matched to a gene; V was cut back by 8 bases and J by 1 base. This CDR3 spans 14 amino acids. The CDR3 DNA follows: TGCGCCAGCGGGAAGCGGGAGGGCACAGATACGCAGTATCTT. Its protein is CASGKREGTDTQYL.

About this clonotype: A junction boundary mismatches the germline segment, possibly from a read error. This chain uses TRBV4-2 with TRBJ2-5; possibly TRBD1 for D (5 bases). The CDR3 extends over 14 amino acids. Germline V gene lookup returns CDR1 LGHNA and CDR2 YNFKEQ. The CDR3 here is CTSSEDPGPQTQYF. In DNA, the CDR3 is TGTACCAGCAGCGAAGATCCAGGGCCGCAGACCCAGTACTTC.

Turning to this clonotype: It is likely a read error, because the conserved phenylalanine at the end of the CDR3 is missing. The chain is built from TRBV11-1 and TRBJ2-4, with D possibly matching TRBD2 (5 bases). The V end was cut by 3 bases, the J end by 2 bases, with 17 bases between. The CDR3 contains 17 residues. Germline lookup yields CDR1 SGHAT and CDR2 FQDESV (reference sequence). CDR3 in amino acids: CASSFPDTSGTKNIQYI. The CDR3 DNA follows: TGTGCCAGCAGCTTTCCCGACACTAGTGGGACCAAAAACATTCAGTACATC.

Concerning this clonotype: The CDR3 end shows no conserved phenylalanine or tryptophan, and so a read error is likely. Because the CDR3's place on the DNA is in doubt, the DNA is left out and the CDR3 is given as listed by TCRdb. The rearrangement uses TRBV6-2 or TRBV6-3 and TRBJ2-7. The CDR3 spans 14 amino acids, including both terminal residues. Germline V gene lookup returns CDR1 MNHEY and CDR2 SVGEGT. This chain's CDR3 is CASSGDSRDYEQYS.

On this clonotype itself: The final CDR3 position lacks the conserved phenylalanine or tryptophan, pointing to a likely read error. The chain employs TRBV11-3 and TRBJ2-7; D is possibly TRBD2 (5 bases). CDR1 and CDR2 (germline): SGHNT, YENEEA. This CDR3 is built from 13 residues. The CDR3 sequence is CANSVGESYEQYP. The CDR3 DNA sequence: TGTGCCAACAGCGTGGGAGAGTCCTACGAGCAGTACCCC.